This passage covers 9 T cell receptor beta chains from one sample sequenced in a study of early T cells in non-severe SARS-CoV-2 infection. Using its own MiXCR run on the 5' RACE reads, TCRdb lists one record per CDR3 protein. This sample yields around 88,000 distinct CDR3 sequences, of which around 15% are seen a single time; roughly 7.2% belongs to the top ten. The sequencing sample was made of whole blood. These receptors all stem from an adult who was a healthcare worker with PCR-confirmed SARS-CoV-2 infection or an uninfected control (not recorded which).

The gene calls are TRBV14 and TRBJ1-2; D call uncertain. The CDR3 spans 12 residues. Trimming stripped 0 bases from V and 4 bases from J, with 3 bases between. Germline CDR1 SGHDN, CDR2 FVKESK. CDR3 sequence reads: CASSQDTYGYTF. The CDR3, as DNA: TGTGCCAGCAGCCAAGACACCTATGGCTACACCTTC.

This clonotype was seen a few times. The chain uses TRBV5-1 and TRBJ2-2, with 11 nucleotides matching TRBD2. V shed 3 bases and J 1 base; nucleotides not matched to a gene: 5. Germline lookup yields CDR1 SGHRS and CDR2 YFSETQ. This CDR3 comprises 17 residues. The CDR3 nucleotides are TGCGCCAGCAGCTCCTCACTAGCGGGAGTGAACACCGGGGAGCTGTTTTTT. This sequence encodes CASSSSLAGVNTGELFF.

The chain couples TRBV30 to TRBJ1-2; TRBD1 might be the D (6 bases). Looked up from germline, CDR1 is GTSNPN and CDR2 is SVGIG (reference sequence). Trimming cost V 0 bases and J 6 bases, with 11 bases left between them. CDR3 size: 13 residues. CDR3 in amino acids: CAWSVSAGDGYTF. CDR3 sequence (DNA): TGTGCCTGGAGTGTAAGCGCAGGGGATGGCTACACCTTC.

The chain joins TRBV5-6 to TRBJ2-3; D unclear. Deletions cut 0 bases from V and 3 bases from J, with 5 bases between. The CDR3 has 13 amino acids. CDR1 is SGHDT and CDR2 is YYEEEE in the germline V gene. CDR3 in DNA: TGTGCCAGCAGCTTGGGACCGACAGATACGCAGTATTTT. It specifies CASSLGPTDTQYF.

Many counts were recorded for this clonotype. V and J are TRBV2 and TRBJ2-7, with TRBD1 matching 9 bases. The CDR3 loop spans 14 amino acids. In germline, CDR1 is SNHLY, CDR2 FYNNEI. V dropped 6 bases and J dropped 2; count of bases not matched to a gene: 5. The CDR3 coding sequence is TGTGCCAGCAGGGCCGGGACAGGGACCTACGAGCAGTACTTC. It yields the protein CASRAGTGTYEQYF.

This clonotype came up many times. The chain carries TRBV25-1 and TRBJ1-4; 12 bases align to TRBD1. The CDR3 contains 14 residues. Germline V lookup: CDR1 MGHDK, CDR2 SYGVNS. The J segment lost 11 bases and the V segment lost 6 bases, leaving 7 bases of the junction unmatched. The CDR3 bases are TGTGCCAGCAGACCGGGACAGGGGGCTGGGAAACTGTTTTTT. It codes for CASRPGQGAGKLFF.

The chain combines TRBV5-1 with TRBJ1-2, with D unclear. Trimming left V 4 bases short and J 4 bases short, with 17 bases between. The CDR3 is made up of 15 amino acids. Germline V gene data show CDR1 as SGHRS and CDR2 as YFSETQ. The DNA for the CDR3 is TGCGCCAGCAGCCCAAGACCTGAAGTGGGCTATGGCTACACCTTC. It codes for CASSPRPEVGYGYTF.

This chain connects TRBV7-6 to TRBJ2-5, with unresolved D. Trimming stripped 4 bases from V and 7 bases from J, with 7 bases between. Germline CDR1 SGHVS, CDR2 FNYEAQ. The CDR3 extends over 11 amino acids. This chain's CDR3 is CASSSTGTQYF. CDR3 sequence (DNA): TGTGCCAGCAGCTCAACCGGGACCCAGTACTTC.

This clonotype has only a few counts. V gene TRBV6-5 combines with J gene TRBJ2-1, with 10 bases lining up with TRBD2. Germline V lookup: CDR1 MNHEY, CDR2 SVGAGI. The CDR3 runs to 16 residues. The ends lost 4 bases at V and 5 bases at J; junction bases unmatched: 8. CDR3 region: CASSSLAGQTNNEQFF. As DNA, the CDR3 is TGTGCCAGCAGTTCACTAGCGGGACAAACCAACAATGAGCAGTTCTTC.